This TCR beta chain was sequenced for a study of identical twins. Study-level points and caveats: Twins' excess sharing was less marked for out-of-frame beta sequences. Cross-sectional statistics underpinned the conclusions; the same donors were not followed.

Germline V gene lookup returns CDR1 KGHSH and CDR2 LQKENI. There are 12 residues in the CDR3. Trimming cost V 6 bases and J 11 bases; bases outside gene matches: 8. Template switching added a universal primer site; cDNA carried unique molecular identifiers. A single record per CDR3 protein comes from TCRdb applying MiXCR to the 5' RACE reads. The sample has 420,000 or so distinct CDR3 sequences, about 18% seen once. Donors were all healthy Caucasians. Remarks on this clonotype: Its antigen is currently unknown.

This clonotype was sampled from a middle-aged man in good health. What was sequenced was naive T cells sorted from blood. The chain uses TRBV18 and TRBJ2-3; 7 nucleotides line up with TRBD1. The CDR3 DNA reads as TGTGCCAGCTCTCCCGGGACAGCCCAGCAGTATTTT. Translating it yields CASSPGTAQQYF. The variable domain in full, with the rest retrieved from reference TRBV18 and TRBJ2-3, is NAGVMQNPRHLVRRRGQEARLRCSPMKGHSHVYWYRQLPEEGLKFMVYLQKENIIDESGMPKERFSAEFPKEGPSILRIQQVVRGDSAAYFCASSPGTAQQYFGPGTRLTVL.